The 20 T cell receptor beta chains reported below all come from one sample, sequenced in a study of blood T cells in healthy people across ages. A second roughly 6 to 12 cycle PCR used barcoded and J-beta primers. TCRdb itself ran the 5' RACE reads through MiXCR, one entry per CDR3 protein. The sample consists of 630,000 or so distinct CDR3 sequences, about 30% of them appearing once. Specimen: blood. These receptors were obtained from a woman aged 80 or over in good health.

The table lists this clonotype with a few counts. This chain uses TRBV5-4 with TRBJ2-1; 8 bases agree with TRBD2. In germline, CDR1 is SGHNT, CDR2 YYREEE (reference sequence). V lost 3 bases, J lost 0 bases, and 5 bases stayed unmatched. The length of the CDR3 is 16 residues. The chain's CDR3 is CASSWSGGSSYNEQFF. The CDR3 nucleotides are TGTGCCAGCAGCTGGAGCGGGGGTAGCTCCTACAATGAGCAGTTCTTC.

As for this clonotype: A read error may be the cause here, since a much bigger clone is one base away. The CDR3 DNA follows: TGCAGTACTAGAGAGACTAGCGGGGGGGCAGGGGAGACCCAGTACTTC. This encodes CSTRETSGGAGETQYF. The chain links TRBV20-1 to TRBJ2-5; 14 bases fit TRBD2. Germline lookup yields CDR1 DFQATT and CDR2 SNEGSKA (reference sequence). CDR3 size: 16 residues.

This chain links TRBV5-1 with TRBJ2-1, with 11 bases matching TRBD2. V was clipped by 4 bases and J by 4 bases; unmatched bases: 4. Looked up from germline, CDR1 is SGHRS and CDR2 is YFSETQ. The CDR3 runs 15 residues. The CDR3 loop reads CASSPTSGRYNEQFF. CDR3 nucleotide sequence: TGCGCCAGCAGCCCAACTAGCGGGAGATACAATGAGCAGTTCTTC.

The chain links TRBV15 to TRBJ1-2; TRBD1 might be the D (5 bases). The CDR3 is made up of 13 amino acids. Trimming pared 0 bases from V and 6 bases from J, leaving 8 bases between. Germline CDR1 is LNHNV and CDR2 is YYDKDF (reference sequence). The CDR3 here is CATSRDGRDGYTF. The CDR3 region has the DNA TGTGCCACCAGCAGAGATGGCAGGGATGGCTACACCTTC.

Many counts were recorded for this clonotype. The chain links TRBV27 to TRBJ2-7; tentatively, D is TRBD1 or TRBD2 (5 bases each). V was shortened by 5 bases and J by 6 bases, with 14 bases between the two germline ends. The CDR3 covers 13 residues. Per the germline V gene, CDR1 is MNHEY and CDR2 is SMNVEV (reference sequence). The CDR3 here is CASSRDVFGEQYF. CDR3 in DNA: TGTGCCAGCAGTCGGGACGTTTTCGGCGAGCAGTACTTC.

In this sample, this clonotype turned up many times. V gene TRBV7-9 combines with J gene TRBJ2-5; D call uncertain. The CDR3 has 11 residues. Trimming removed 6 bases from V and 6 bases from J, with 8 bases in between. Germline CDR1 SEHNR, CDR2 FQNEAQ (reference sequence). The CDR3 region is CASRDGKTQYF. The DNA of the CDR3 is TGTGCCAGCAGGGATGGAAAGACCCAGTACTTC. The variable domain in full, with the rest retrieved from reference TRBV7-9 and TRBJ2-5, is DTGVSQNPRHKITKRGQNVTFRCDPISEHNRLYWYRQTLGQGPEFLTYFQNEAQLEKSRLLSDRFSAERPKGSFSTLEIQRTEQGDSAMYLCASRDGKTQYFGPGTRLLVL.

This clonotype was detected many times. V and J are TRBV7-9 and TRBJ2-5; tentative D call: TRBD2 (5 bases). Germline loops: CDR1 SEHNR, CDR2 FQNEAQ (reference sequence). The V and J ends lost 1 base and 4 bases respectively, with 10 bases between them. CDR3 length: 14 residues. DNA for the CDR3: TGTGCCAGCAGCTTAGGCGGGTTGGTAGAGACCCAGTACTTC. This translates into CASSLGGLVETQYF.

With respect to this clonotype: One base away lies a much larger clone, so this may be a sequencing read error. J is TRBJ2-7 and V is TRBV7-2; 9 bases match TRBD2. From germline, CDR1 is SGHTA and CDR2 FQGNSA. With V trimmed by 5 bases and J by 3 bases, 11 bases remained unmatched. This CDR3 has 16 amino acids. CDR3 sequence reads: CASSNHRLAESYEQYF. The DNA for the CDR3 is TGTGCCAGCAGCAACCACCGACTAGCGGAGAGCTACGAGCAGTACTTC.

The table lists this clonotype with many counts. This chain uses TRBV5-6 with TRBJ2-7; 8 bases line up with TRBD1. Germline-derived CDR1 and CDR2 are SGHDT and YYEEEE. The CDR3 is 14 amino acids. The trim removed 4 bases at V and 6 bases at J, leaving 9 bases unmatched. The CDR3 bases are TGTGCCAGCAGCCCACCGGGACAGGAGGGCGAGCAGTACTTC. Translated, it gives CASSPPGQEGEQYF. Using reference TRBV5-6 and TRBJ2-7 for the parts outside the CDR3, the full variable domain is DAGVTQSPTHLIKTRGQQVTLRCSPKSGHDTVSWYQQALGQGPQFIFQYYEEEERQRGNFPDRFSGHQFPNYSSELNVNALLLGDSALYLCASSPPGQEGEQYFGPGTRLTVT.

This clonotype was seen a handful of times. The CDR3 DNA sequence: TGTGCCAGCAGCCAAGTGGGTTACAGGGTCCTCCACTTT. This codes for CASSQVGYRVLHF. The chain employs TRBV4-2 and TRBJ1-6; the D gene is possibly TRBD1 (6 bases). The CDR3 extends over 13 amino acids. Germline V gene lookup returns CDR1 LGHNA and CDR2 YNFKEQ. The V and J ends lost 1 base and 15 bases respectively, with 13 bases between them.

This chain connects TRBV7-6 to TRBJ2-1; D is possibly TRBD1 (6 bases). The CDR3 extends over 15 amino acids. The germline CDR1 and CDR2 sequences are SGHVS and FNYEAQ. V was shortened by 1 base and J by 5 bases, with 12 bases between the two germline ends. CDR3 nucleotides: TGTGCCAGCAGCTTAGGATTGGGACACAACAATGAGCAGTTCTTC. It codes for CASSLGLGHNNEQFF. Filled out from reference TRBV7-6 and TRBJ2-1, the complete variable domain reads GAGVSQSPRYKVTKRGQDVALRCDPISGHVSLYWYRQALGQGPEFLTYFNYEAQQDKSGLPNDRFSAERPEGSISTLTIQRTEQRDSAMYRCASSLGLGHNNEQFFGPGTRLTVL.

A few counts support this clonotype. A much larger clone differs by one base, so this may be a read error. The rearrangement links TRBV5-1 to TRBJ2-7; tentatively, D is TRBD2 (5 bases). This CDR3 is 14 amino acids long. With 2 bases removed from V and 7 bases from J, the gap between germline ends came to 16 bases. Germline V gene lookup returns CDR1 SGHRS and CDR2 YFSETQ. In nucleotides, the CDR3 is TGCGCCAGCAGCTTCCGGGATCCCTACAATGAGCAGTACTTC. Its translation: CASSFRDPYNEQYF.

The chain couples TRBV5-5 to TRBJ1-5, with D unclear. Per the germline V gene, CDR1 is SGHKS and CDR2 is YYEKEE (reference sequence). The V end was cut by 0 bases, the J end by 1 base, with 8 bases between. The CDR3 sequence is 15 residues long. CDR3: CASSLGGWSNQPQHF. CDR3 bases: TGTGCCAGCAGCTTGGGGGGTTGGAGCAATCAGCCCCAGCATTTT.

This clonotype came up many times. In DNA, the CDR3 is TGTGCCAGCAGCCTCTACACAGGGCTAGATTCACCCCTCCACTTT. Protein sequence: CASSLYTGLDSPLHF. The V gene is TRBV27, the J gene TRBJ1-6, with D maybe TRBD1 (6 bases). The CDR3 is 15 amino acids. Germline loops: CDR1 MNHEY, CDR2 SMNVEV (reference sequence). The V gene lost 6 bases and the J gene lost 8 bases, with 17 bases spanning the gap.

In regard to this clonotype: Possible read error: a much larger clone is one base away. The CDR3 DNA reads TGTGCCAGCAGCCCCGCCGGGGGCGGAACCCAGTTCTTC. Protein product: CASSPAGGGTQFF. The V call is TRBV6-2 or TRBV6-3, the J call TRBJ2-1; D is tentatively TRBD1 or TRBD2 (6 bases each). Deletions cut 6 bases from V and 13 bases from J, with 19 bases between. CDR1 is MNHEY and CDR2 is SVGEGT in the germline V gene. This CDR3 region has 13 residues.

This clonotype was seen only a few times. The V call is TRBV20-1, the J call TRBJ1-4; a possible D gene is TRBD1 (5 bases). The V end lost 6 bases, the J end lost 8 bases, and 10 bases lay between the germline ends. The CDR3 runs to 11 residues. Germline V gene data show CDR1 as DFQATT and CDR2 as SNEGSKA (reference sequence). The CDR3 here is CSAPGEEKLFF. Here the CDR3 DNA reads TGCAGTGCCCCGGGGGAGGAAAAACTGTTTTTT.

Written as DNA, the CDR3 is TGCGCCAGCAGCTCCGTGGGGGGCGGCACAGATACGCAGTATTTT. Amino acids: CASSSVGGGTDTQYF. This chain uses TRBV5-1 with TRBJ2-3; D could derive from TRBD1 or TRBD2 (6 bases each). CDR1 and CDR2 (germline): SGHRS, YFSETQ. The CDR3 loop spans 15 amino acids. V was clipped by 3 bases and J by 1 base, with 12 bases between them.

On this clonotype itself: This could be a read error, since a much larger clone is one nucleotide away. The chain joins TRBV6-1 to TRBJ2-3; TRBD2 is a possible D gene (6 bases). CDR1 is MNHNS, CDR2 SASEGT, per germline. The CDR3 has 13 amino acids. The CDR3 DNA is TGTGCCTGCAGTTCGCGGGGCGCAGATACGCAGTATTTT. It codes for CACSSRGADTQYF.

The chain joins TRBV20-1 to TRBJ2-7; tentative D call: TRBD1 (7 bases). The germline gives CDR1 DFQATT, CDR2 SNEGSKA (reference sequence). V lost 6 bases and J lost 3, with 12 bases in between. The CDR3 spans 12 residues. In DNA, the CDR3 is TGCAGTGCCGGGGGACAGATCTACGAGCAGTACTTC. Translated, it gives CSAGGQIYEQYF.

This clonotype was detected many times. The chain joins TRBV15 to TRBJ1-2; the D is unclear. CDR1 and CDR2 (germline): LNHNV, YYDKDF (reference sequence). Trimming took 0 bases from V and 4 from J, leaving 15 bases between them. The CDR3 runs 16 residues. The CDR3 region is CATSREGTAWTYGYTF. For the CDR3, the DNA is TGTGCCACCAGCAGAGAAGGTACAGCTTGGACCTATGGCTACACCTTC.